This record looks at one T cell receptor beta chain sequence and its context. Random hexamers served to reverse transcribe about 0.5 to 1 ug RNA. Across 54 Vbeta and 13 Jbeta, TCR beta CDR3 was amplified with immunoSEQ multiplex PCR. TCRdb redid the calling of the immunoSEQ multiplex PCR reads with MiXCR, one entry per CDR3 protein. The repertoire includes about 210,000 distinct CDR3 sequences, roughly 94% of them detected once, and around 0.08% sits in the top ten. The sample comes from a study of CD8 T cells in Susac syndrome. Germline assignment: CDR1 SQVTM and CDR2 ANQGSEA. The ends were cut back, 4 bases at V and 0 bases at J, with 9 bases in the middle. CDR3 length equals 13 residues.

The sequence was obtained from a human donor with multiple sclerosis. The chain employs TRBV29-1 and TRBJ1-2; D is uncertain. The sequenced sample consisted of CD4+ T cells from PBMCs. This CDR3 is CSVGREANYGYTF. CDR3 coding DNA: TGCAGCGTTGGAAGAGAAGCTAACTATGGCTACACCTTC.